The clone carrying this T cell receptor (beta chain) rates as medium-sized. Its antigen remains unidentified. TCRdb reanalyzed the PCR reads via MiXCR. The sample contains approximately 15,000 clones, about 12% of which appear only once. Patients were all untreated before their thyroid surgery. This record belongs to a study of metastatic and nonmetastatic thyroid tumors. Study information: Repertoire comparison spanned blood and tumor or nodule tissue of malignant and benign thyroid patients.

Notes on the study in general: Malignant thyroid tumors reportedly exceeded benign nodules significantly in TCR beta diversity, with the difference appearing in blood and tumor.

This CDR3 has 15 residues. Germline CDR1 is SGHNT and CDR2 is YENEEA. Trimming took 5 bases from V and 8 from J; bases not matched to a gene: 9. Specimen: tumor tissue. The TCR was taken from a female donor with papillary thyroid cancer or a benign thyroid nodule (not recorded which). Some clones in this sample may be carry-over from other donors' samples. V usage is TRBV11-3 and J usage is TRBJ2-1; 10 nucleotides line up with TRBD1. DNA of the CDR3: TGTGCCAGCAGCCTTAGACAGGGGGCTCTCCATGAGCAGTTCTTC. This codes for CASSLRQGALHEQFF.